This T cell receptor beta chain was captured by sequencing in a study of shared clonotypes between healthy human individuals. J gave up 6 bases and V 0 bases, and 5 bases lay outside the gene matches. CDR3 size: 15 residues. Germline-derived CDR1 and CDR2 are GTSNPN and SVGIG (reference sequence). The material for each subset, its genomic DNA, was split evenly across several immunoSEQ plates. Clones were read by immunoSEQ multiplex PCR, and TCRdb kept only the in-frame ones, dropping some. Here the sample spans about 580,000 clones, roughly 98% being singletons. CD45RO-negative, CCR7-selected cells formed the naive CD8 fraction, which excluded terminally differentiated effector memory CD45RA+ cells.

The clonotype was recovered from a man under 40 in good health. Sequences were obtained from naive CD8+ T cells sorted from blood. The V call is TRBV30, the J call TRBJ2-1; 10 bases map to TRBD2. This CDR3 is CAWSVAAGGFNEQFF. The CDR3 DNA reads TGTGCCTGGAGTGTAGCAGCGGGAGGGTTCAATGAGCAGTTCTTC.